This T cell receptor (beta chain) was sequenced for a study of shared clonotypes between healthy human individuals. Study at large: With ages of 18 to 49, the donors were two women and a few men.

Every donor was a Caucasian adult from Nashville, Tennessee. Study-wide results and limits: Some clonotypes were shared by all four sorted-subset donors, while others were not shared. The non-shared ones had lower generation probabilities than the shared ones.

Repertoires were generated with immunoSEQ multiplex PCR, while TCRdb's copy carries only in-frame clones and drops some. Of some 2,500,000 clones in the sample, approximately 90% are singletons; the top ten hold 0.37%. V was cut by 0 bases and J by 5 bases, with 8 bases left in between. Per the germline V gene, CDR1 is SGHRS and CDR2 is YFSETQ. The CDR3 spans 13 residues. Comment on this clone: Its target is unknown.

The source of this sequence is a man younger than 30 in good health. Some clones in this sample may be carry-over from other donors' samples. Sequencing was performed on naive CD4+ T cells from PBMCs. Indicated subset: CD45RA+ positively selected. The rearrangement joins TRBV5-1 to TRBJ1-2; D ambiguous. The CDR3 is CASSLGTRYGYTF. The CDR3 coding sequence is TGCGCCAGCAGCTTGGGCACGAGGTATGGCTACACCTTC. Supplemented by reference TRBV5-1 and TRBJ1-2, the full variable domain reads KAGVTQTPRYLIKTRGQQVTLSCSPISGHRSVSWYQQTPGQGLQFLFEYFSETQRNKGNFPGRFSGRQFSNSRSEMNVSTLELGDSALYLCASSLGTRYGYTFGSGTRLTVV.